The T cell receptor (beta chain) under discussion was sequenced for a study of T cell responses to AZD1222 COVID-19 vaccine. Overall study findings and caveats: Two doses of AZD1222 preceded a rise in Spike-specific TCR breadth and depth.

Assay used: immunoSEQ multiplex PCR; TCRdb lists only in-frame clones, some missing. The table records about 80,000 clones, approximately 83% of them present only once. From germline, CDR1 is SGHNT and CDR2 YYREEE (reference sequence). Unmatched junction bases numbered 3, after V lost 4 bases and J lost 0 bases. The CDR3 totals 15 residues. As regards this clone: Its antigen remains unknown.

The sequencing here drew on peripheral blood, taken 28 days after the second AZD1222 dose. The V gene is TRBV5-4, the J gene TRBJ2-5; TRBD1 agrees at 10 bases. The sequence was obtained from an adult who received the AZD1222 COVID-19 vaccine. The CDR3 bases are TGTGCCAGCAGCCTCGGACAGGGGGACCAAGAGACCCAGTACTTC. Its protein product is CASSLGQGDQETQYF.